This T cell receptor beta chain comes out of a study of blood T cell repertoires in COVID-19. This CDR3 comprises 11 residues. V was clipped by 6 bases and J by 9 bases, with 11 bases between them. Germline V gives CDR1 MNHEY, CDR2 SVGEGT. Assay used: immunoSEQ multiplex PCR; TCRdb lists only in-frame clones, some missing. The data hold about 240,000 clones, with around nine tenths observed a single time. The TCR comes from a woman aged 70-85 years with active or convalescent COVID-19. This rearrangement joins TRBV6-2 or TRBV6-3 to TRBJ1-1, with D perhaps matching TRBD1 (6 bases). The sequenced material came from peripheral blood. CDR3 in DNA: TGTGCCAGCAGCCAGGGGCCCCAAGCTTTCTTT. It is translated as CASSQGPQAFF.